The 24 T cell receptor beta chains below come from one sample, sequenced in a study of blood T cell repertoires in COVID-19. Clones were sequenced by immunoSEQ multiplex PCR, and TCRdb holds only the in-frame ones, with some missing. Of about 210,000 clones listed, roughly 87% are singletons. Sequenced sample: PBMCs or T cells enriched from blood (not recorded which). These receptors were obtained from a man younger than 30 with acute COVID-19.

The J gene is TRBJ2-2, the V gene TRBV2; 8 nucleotides align to TRBD1. CDR1 and CDR2 (germline): SNHLY, FYNNEI. The CDR3 has 16 residues. V was clipped by 5 bases and J by 4 bases; unmatched bases: 9. This chain's CDR3 is CASSPRQGIFTGELFF. The CDR3 DNA reads TGTGCCAGCAGTCCCAGACAGGGGATTTTCACCGGGGAGCTGTTTTTT. The whole variable domain, filled in from reference TRBV2 and TRBJ2-2, reads EPEVTQTPSHQVTQMGQEVILRCVPISNHLYFYWYRQILGQKVEFLVSFYNNEISEKSEIFDDQFSVERPDGSNFTLKIRSTKLEDSAMYFCASSPRQGIFTGELFFGEGSRLTVL.

The genes are TRBV7-9 and TRBJ2-7; 7 bases are shared with TRBD1. The ends lost 4 bases at V and 2 bases at J; junction bases unmatched: 5. The CDR3 sequence is 14 residues long. CDR1 SEHNR and CDR2 FQNEAQ come from the germline V gene (reference sequence). DNA for the CDR3: TGTGCCAGCAGCTCCCGGGACAGAGCCTACGAGCAGTACTTC. Translation gives CASSSRDRAYEQYF.

The genes are TRBV10-3 and TRBJ2-1; 10 bases align to TRBD2. Germline values: CDR1 ENHRY, CDR2 SYGVKD. The CDR3 spans 14 residues. J was trimmed by 6 bases and V by 8 bases; bases with no gene match: 7. CDR3 region: CAISSGSSGNEQFF. As DNA, the CDR3 is TGTGCCATCTCTAGCGGGAGTTCTGGCAATGAGCAGTTCTTC.

The V call is TRBV9, the J call TRBJ1-6, with D hard to call. V was trimmed by 0 bases and J by 8 bases, leaving 9 bases between them. This CDR3 spans 14 amino acids. Germline loops: CDR1 SGDLS, CDR2 YYNGEE. The CDR3 loop is CASSVGGYDSPLHF. Written as DNA, the CDR3 is TGTGCCAGCAGCGTAGGCGGATACGATTCACCCCTCCACTTT.

J is TRBJ2-1 and V is TRBV9; D is perhaps TRBD2 (5 bases). The CDR3 totals 15 residues. Germline V gene lookup returns CDR1 SGDLS and CDR2 YYNGEE. Trimming took 0 bases from V and 3 from J, leaving 10 bases between them. The CDR3 sequence: CASSVEGDLYNEQFF. Here the CDR3 DNA reads TGTGCCAGCAGCGTAGAGGGAGACCTCTACAATGAGCAGTTCTTC.

J is TRBJ2-1 and V is TRBV9, with D possibly being TRBD1 (6 bases). CDR1 is SGDLS, CDR2 YYNGEE, per germline. Between the trimmed V and J ends, which lost 4 bases and 2 bases, there was a span of 13 bases. The CDR3 is made up of 15 amino acids. CDR3 region: CASSPRGDTYNEQFF. DNA of the CDR3: TGTGCCAGCAGCCCTCGAGGGGACACCTACAATGAGCAGTTCTTC.

The rearrangement links TRBV27 to TRBJ1-1; 9 positions agree with TRBD1. Germline V lookup: CDR1 MNHEY, CDR2 SMNVEV (reference sequence). The V and J ends lost 8 bases and 2 bases, in that order; junction bases with no gene match: 3. CDR3 length: 13 amino acids. The CDR3 protein is CASGDRDNTEAFF. The CDR3 DNA reads as TGTGCCAGCGGGGACAGGGACAACACTGAAGCTTTCTTT.

The chain carries TRBV27 and TRBJ2-2; possible D gene TRBD1, 5 bases. The V gene lost 5 bases and the J gene lost 2 bases, with 12 bases spanning the gap. Germline assignment: CDR1 MNHEY and CDR2 SMNVEV (reference sequence). The CDR3 has 15 amino acids. CDR3 region: CASSARQKNTGELFF. The CDR3 DNA follows: TGTGCCAGCAGTGCCCGACAGAAAAACACCGGGGAGCTGTTTTTT.

This clone is a singleton in its sample. The chain links TRBV6-5 to TRBJ1-5; no clear D. Germline CDR1 and CDR2: MNHEY and SVGAGI. The CDR3 consists of 13 residues. The V and J ends lost 6 bases and 2 bases respectively, with 8 bases between them. The CDR3 is CASRREGNQPQHF. The CDR3 DNA sequence: TGTGCCAGCAGACGTGAGGGCAATCAGCCCCAGCATTTT.

This clone appeared once. The chain has TRBV19 and TRBJ2-2, with D unclear. Looked up from germline, CDR1 is LNHDA and CDR2 is SQIVND (reference sequence). The CDR3 totals 13 residues. Deletions cut 7 bases from V and 4 bases from J, with 10 bases between. The CDR3 bases are TGTGCCAGTACCCTCAGAGGCACCGGGGAGCTGTTTTTT. Translation: CASTLRGTGELFF.

The V gene is TRBV5-1, the J gene TRBJ2-5, with 7 bases matching TRBD1. Germline V gene sequence: CDR1 SGHRS, CDR2 YFSETQ. Trimming cost V 0 bases and J 4 bases; bases outside gene matches: 3. This CDR3 spans 14 amino acids. The CDR3 DNA reads as TGCGCCAGCAGCTTGGAGGCAGGGGGAGAGACCCAGTACTTC. Its protein is CASSLEAGGETQYF.

The gene calls are TRBV29-1 and TRBJ1-1, with a tentative D call TRBD1 (6 bases). The CDR3 covers 13 residues. The germline V gene encodes CDR1 SQVTM and CDR2 ANQGSEA. Trimming shortened V by 7 bases and J by 1 base, and 13 bases separated the two germline ends. For the CDR3, the DNA is TGCAGCGCCGCCGGACAGAAGAACACTGAAGCTTTCTTT. Protein: CSAAGQKNTEAFF.

The chain carries TRBV12-3 or TRBV12-4 and TRBJ1-6, with unresolved D. V gave up 7 bases and J gave up 5 bases, with 6 bases separating them. CDR3 length equals 12 residues. The CDR3 region is CASNPDNSPLHF. The CDR3 DNA reads as TGTGCCAGCAATCCAGATAATTCACCCCTCCACTTT.

V usage is TRBV30 and J usage is TRBJ2-1; 8 bases agree with TRBD2. V gave up 3 bases and J gave up 4 bases; unmatched junction bases: 14. The CDR3 runs 17 residues. Germline V gives CDR1 GTSNPN, CDR2 SVGIG (reference sequence). The CDR3 DNA sequence: TGTGCCTGGAGCCCGATGGCTAGCGGGCAACATTACAATGAGCAGTTCTTC. Translation: CAWSPMASGQHYNEQFF.

This rearrangement joins TRBV7-9 to TRBJ1-4; 8 nucleotides line up with TRBD1. The J segment lost 7 bases and the V segment lost 4 bases, leaving 5 bases of the junction unmatched. The CDR3 has 14 amino acids. The germline gives CDR1 SEHNR, CDR2 FQNEAQ (reference sequence). In DNA, the CDR3 is TGTGCCAGCAGCTACGGACAGGGTAGTGAAAAACTGTTTTTT. The encoded protein is CASSYGQGSEKLFF.

The chain has TRBV11-1 and TRBJ2-1, with 9 bases fitting TRBD1. V was clipped by 3 bases and J by 8 bases; unmatched bases: 5. Germline-derived CDR1 and CDR2 are SGHAT and FQDESV (reference sequence). The CDR3 runs to 14 residues. The CDR3 region has the DNA TGTGCCAGCAGCTTCCCGGGACAGGGATATGAGCAGTTCTTC. Translation: CASSFPGQGYEQFF. The whole variable domain, filled in from reference TRBV11-1 and TRBJ2-1, reads EAEVAQSPRYKITEKSQAVAFWCDPISGHATLYWYRQILGQGPELLVQFQDESVVDDSQLPKDRFSAERLKGVDSTLKIQPAELGDSAMYLCASSFPGQGYEQFFGPGTRLTVL.

The chain couples TRBV5-1 to TRBJ1-4, with D possibly TRBD1 on 5 matching bases. Germline assignment: CDR1 SGHRS and CDR2 YFSETQ. V was shortened by 4 bases and J by 5 bases, with 12 bases between the two germline ends. The CDR3 length is 14 residues. As DNA, the CDR3 is TGCGCCAGCAGCCCGGCAGGGTTGAATGAAAAACTGTTTTTT. Encoded protein: CASSPAGLNEKLFF.

V and J are TRBV3-1 (or the pseudogene TRBV3-2) and TRBJ2-1; 11 bases line up with TRBD2. J lost 7 bases, V lost 4 bases, and 3 bases had no gene match. This CDR3 is 14 amino acids long. Germline values: CDR1 LGHDT, CDR2 YNNKEL (reference sequence). DNA for the CDR3: TGTGCCAGCAGCCTGGGACTAGCGGTGAATGAGCAGTTCTTC. Translating it yields CASSLGLAVNEQFF.

The chain has TRBV4-2 and TRBJ2-7; the D is unclear. Germline V CDR1 and CDR2: LGHNA, YNFKEQ. The CDR3 covers 16 residues. V shed 0 bases and J shed 3 bases, with 15 bases lying between them. The CDR3: CASSQEFRSSYYEQYF. CDR3 nucleotides: TGTGCCAGCAGCCAAGAATTTCGGAGCTCCTACTACGAGCAGTACTTC.

Only a few counts were recorded for this clone. This chain links TRBV24-1 with TRBJ2-1; the match to TRBD2 covers 12 bases. This CDR3 has 15 residues. V lost 3 bases, J lost 9 bases, and 5 bases stayed unmatched. Germline values: CDR1 KGHDR, CDR2 SFDVKD. CDR3 bases: TGTGCCACCAGTGATAGACTAGCGGGAGTTCCTGAGCAGTTCTTC. Translating gives CATSDRLAGVPEQFF.

The chain combines TRBV12-5 with TRBJ2-1, with 16 bases fitting TRBD2. This CDR3 has 21 residues. The germline V gene has CDR1 LGHNT and CDR2 FRNRAP. The junction had 10 bases not matched to a gene; V was cut back by 2 bases and J by 0 bases. The CDR3 DNA follows: TGTGCTAGTGGTTTGCGTCTGGGGGGACTAGCGGGAGGGAGCTCCTACAATGAGCAGTTCTTC. This sequence encodes CASGLRLGGLAGGSSYNEQFF. The full variable domain, its missing parts supplied by reference TRBV12-5 and TRBJ2-1, is DARVTQTPRHKVTEMGQEVTMRCQPILGHNTVFWYRQTMMQGLELLAYFRNRAPLDDSGMPKDRFSAEMPDATLATLKIQPSEPRDSAVYFCASGLRLGGLAGGSSYNEQFFGPGTRLTVL.

The chain recombines TRBV7-3 with TRBJ2-1, with D perhaps TRBD1 (6 bases). This CDR3 has 12 amino acids. Trimming took off 3 bases at V and 9 bases at J, with 9 bases between the two ends. Germline V lookup: CDR1 SGHTA, CDR2 FQGTGA. DNA of the CDR3: TGTGCCAGCAGCTTGGGCAGGGGTGAGCAGTTCTTC. Its translation is CASSLGRGEQFF.

The chain has TRBV7-9 and TRBJ1-3, with a tentative D call TRBD1 (5 bases). With 5 bases removed from V and 3 bases from J, the gap between germline ends came to 14 bases. This CDR3 has 15 residues. Germline CDR1 reads SEHNR; CDR2 reads FQNEAQ (reference sequence). CDR3: CASSLGGIVGNTIYF. The CDR3 nucleotides are TGTGCCAGCAGCCTTGGGGGGATAGTTGGAAACACCATATATTTT.

This sequence joins TRBV5-1 and TRBJ1-4; 12 nucleotides align to TRBD1. There are 18 residues in the CDR3. The V gene end was trimmed by 2 bases and the J gene end by 7 bases; junction bases not matched to a gene: 12. CDR1 and CDR2 (germline): SGHRS, YFSETQ. The CDR3: CASSLNPGTGGRGEKLFF. The CDR3, as DNA: TGCGCCAGCAGCTTAAACCCCGGGACAGGGGGCCGTGGTGAAAAACTGTTTTTT.